A selection of T cell receptor beta chains follows, all from one sample in a study of shared clonotypes between healthy human individuals. Profiled with immunoSEQ multiplex PCR; TCRdb holds only in-frame clones, not every one. The sample has around 2,000,000 clones, roughly 94% seen once. The specimen was naive CD8+ T cells sorted from blood. These receptors all stem from a man younger than 30 in good health. The CDR3 runs from the conserved cysteine through the conserved F or W. D genes are given only for firm matches. Only some rows state a clone size, as once, few, many or a class for expanded clones.

J: TRBJ2-2; size: -; length: 16; D: TRBD1; V: TRBV4-1; CDR3: CASSLGARGRNGELFF; DNA: TGCGCCAGCAGCCTGGGCGCCAGGGGGCGAAACGGGGAGCTGTTTTTT
J: TRBJ2-7; size: -; length: 14; D: -; V: TRBV4-1; CDR3: CASSQGPIPIEQYF; DNA: TGCGCCAGCAGCCAAGGGCCAATTCCAATTGAGCAGTACTTC
J: TRBJ2-7; size: -; length: 16; D: TRBD2; V: TRBV23-1; CDR3: CASRTLGLAGAYEQYF; DNA: TGCGCCAGCAGAACTCTTGGACTAGCGGGGGCATACGAGCAGTACTTC
J: TRBJ1-2; size: -; length: 15; D: -; V: TRBV4-3; CDR3: CASSQDLLAVYGYTF; DNA: TGCGCCAGCAGCCAAGATTTGTTGGCAGTTTATGGCTACACCTTC
J: TRBJ1-1; size: -; length: 13; D: -; V: TRBV27; CDR3: CASSLARNTEAFF; DNA: TGTGCCAGCAGCCTGGCTAGGAACACTGAAGCTTTCTTT
J: TRBJ2-1; size: once; length: 17; D: TRBD1; V: TRBV4-3; CDR3: CASSQEIPGGAHNEQFF; DNA: TGCGCCAGCAGCCAAGAGATCCCAGGGGGCGCCCACAATGAGCAGTTCTTC
J: TRBJ2-2; size: once; length: 19; D: TRBD2; V: TRBV7-8; CDR3: CASSLAGRGSGSDTGELFF; DNA: TGTGCCAGCAGCTTAGCGGGGAGGGGTAGCGGGAGCGACACCGGGGAGCTGTTTTTT
J: TRBJ2-3; size: -; length: 14; D: -; V: TRBV6-5; CDR3: CASSYASSTDTQYF; DNA: TGTGCCAGCAGTTACGCGTCCTCCACAGATACGCAGTATTTT
J: TRBJ2-1; size: -; length: 16; D: -; V: TRBV5-1; CDR3: CASSLTTGSSYNEQFF; DNA: TGCGCCAGCAGCCTGACGACAGGTAGCTCCTACAATGAGCAGTTCTTC
J: TRBJ2-3; size: -; length: 15; D: TRBD2; V: TRBV6-1; CDR3: CASSEVLAGLDTQYF; DNA: TGTGCCAGCAGTGAAGTGCTAGCGGGGTTAGATACGCAGTATTTT
J: TRBJ2-7; size: -; length: 18; D: -; V: TRBV4-2; CDR3: CASSQDTGGRLVSYEQYF; DNA: TGTGCCAGCAGCCAAGATACGGGGGGCAGGTTGGTTTCCTACGAGCAGTACTTC
J: TRBJ2-7; size: -; length: 15; D: TRBD1; V: TRBV6-6; CDR3: CASSYSPTGDYEQYF; DNA: TGTGCCAGCAGTTACTCCCCGACAGGGGACTACGAGCAGTACTTC
J: TRBJ2-2; size: -; length: 17; D: -; V: TRBV28; CDR3: CASSPTRLSRGTGELFF; DNA: TGTGCCAGCAGTCCCACCAGACTGAGCAGAGGGACCGGGGAGCTGTTTTTT
J: TRBJ2-1; size: -; length: 15; D: TRBD1; V: TRBV28; CDR3: CASSPDRGLYNEQFF; DNA: TGTGCCAGCAGCCCGGACAGGGGGTTATACAATGAGCAGTTCTTC
J: TRBJ2-7; size: -; length: 13; D: -; V: TRBV19; CDR3: CASSIDSKYEQYF; DNA: TGTGCCAGTAGTATAGACTCCAAGTACGAGCAGTACTTC
J: TRBJ2-1; size: -; length: 13; D: -; V: TRBV9; CDR3: CASSPPDRHEQFF; DNA: TGTGCCAGCAGCCCTCCGGACAGACATGAGCAGTTCTTC
J: TRBJ2-7; size: -; length: 13; D: TRBD2; V: TRBV6-5; CDR3: CASSPWTSGEQYF; DNA: TGTGCCAGCAGTCCATGGACTAGCGGCGAGCAGTACTTC
J: TRBJ1-1; size: -; length: 13; D: -; V: TRBV6-5; CDR3: CASNPGQNTEAFF; DNA: TGTGCCAGCAACCCCGGACAGAACACTGAAGCTTTCTTT
J: TRBJ2-7; size: once; length: 13; D: -; V: TRBV13; CDR3: CASSLGIGYEQYF; DNA: TGTGCCAGCAGCTTAGGAATCGGCTACGAGCAGTACTTC
J: TRBJ1-4; size: -; length: 14; D: -; V: TRBV7-6; CDR3: CASSPGEGPEKLFF; DNA: TGTGCCAGCAGCCCAGGGGAAGGCCCTGAAAAACTGTTTTTT
J: TRBJ1-5; size: -; length: 17; D: -; V: TRBV7-2; CDR3: CASSSQTAYSLNQPQHF; DNA: TGTGCCAGCAGCTCTCAAACCGCTTACAGCCTCAATCAGCCCCAGCATTTT
J: TRBJ2-7; size: once; length: 15; D: TRBD1; V: TRBV9; CDR3: CASSVGDSNVYEQYF; DNA: TGTGCCAGCAGCGTAGGGGACAGCAACGTCTACGAGCAGTACTTC
J: TRBJ2-1; size: -; length: 11; D: -; V: TRBV25-1; CDR3: CASSDTPEQFF; DNA: TGTGCCAGCAGTGATACGCCTGAGCAGTTCTTC
J: TRBJ1-5; size: -; length: 17; D: -; V: TRBV30; CDR3: CAWSVAGGVIGNQPQHF; DNA: TGTGCCTGGAGTGTAGCTGGTGGCGTAATAGGCAATCAGCCCCAGCATTTT
J: TRBJ1-5; size: -; length: 13; D: -; V: TRBV6-6; CDR3: CASSWGDKRPQHF; DNA: TGTGCCAGCAGTTGGGGGGACAAGCGGCCCCAGCATTTT
J: TRBJ1-5; size: -; length: 14; D: -; V: TRBV27; CDR3: CASSLARGGQPQHF; DNA: TGTGCCAGCAGTTTAGCCAGGGGCGGGCAGCCCCAGCATTTT